These 17 T cell receptor beta chains came from one sample sequenced in a study of beta chain features in type 1 diabetes. Study results and caveats: Significant though moderate, a shortening of TCRB CDR3s appeared in all four CD4+ subsets of Type 1 diabetes patients.

The authors reverse transcribed all of the isolated RNA, so sequencing captured expressed TCRB transcripts. Sequencing used immunoSEQ multiplex PCR; TCRdb keeps in-frame clones, though not all of them. The table has some 150,000 clones, about 12% seen once. The antigens of these receptors remain unknown. Sequenced: central memory CD4+ T cells from blood. The receptors here all came from a man younger than 30 with type 1 diabetes.

This chain joins TRBV7-2 and TRBJ2-2; TRBD1 or TRBD2 may be the D gene (5 bases each). Trimming removed 4 bases at V and 3 bases at J, with 18 bases between. Germline values: CDR1 SGHTA, CDR2 FQGNSA. The CDR3 has 17 amino acids. The CDR3 loop is CASSSIAGTGYTGELFF. The CDR3, as DNA: TGTGCCAGCAGCTCGATTGCCGGGACGGGCTACACCGGGGAGCTGTTTTTT.

The V gene is TRBV19, the J gene TRBJ1-6; TRBD1 might be the D (6 bases). V gave up 4 bases and J gave up 7 bases, with 14 bases separating them. Germline CDR1 reads LNHDA; CDR2 reads SQIVND (reference sequence). CDR3 length: 15 residues. CDR3 bases: TGTGCCAGTAGTACAGGGGTGCCGGGGAATTCACCCCTCCACTTT. Its translation is CASSTGVPGNSPLHF. The full variable domain, its missing parts supplied by reference TRBV19 and TRBJ1-6, is DGGITQSPKYLFRKEGQNVTLSCEQNLNHDAMYWYRQDPGQGLRLIYYSQIVNDFQKGDIAEGYSVSREKKESFPLTVTSAQKNPTAFYLCASSTGVPGNSPLHFGNGTRLTVT.

The V gene is TRBV6-5, the J gene TRBJ1-1; TRBD1 is a possible D gene (6 bases). V was cut by 6 bases and J by 6 bases, with 20 bases left in between. CDR1 and CDR2 from the germline V gene are MNHEY and SVGAGI. The CDR3 sequence is 15 residues long. CDR3 DNA sequence: TGTGCCAGCAGGTCCAGGGGTCTGATGAGCCCTGAAGCTTTCTTT. It yields the protein CASRSRGLMSPEAFF.

This chain joins TRBV28 and TRBJ2-7, with D unclear. Germline loops: CDR1 MDHEN, CDR2 SYDVKM. V lost 2 bases, J lost 2 bases, and 7 bases lay in between. The CDR3 spans 13 residues. CDR3 nucleotides: TGTGCCAGCAGTTTAGAGACAACCTACGAGCAGTACTTC. This gives the protein CASSLETTYEQYF.

This rearrangement joins TRBV30 to TRBJ1-2; tentatively, D is TRBD1 (5 bases). V shed 2 bases and J shed 7 bases, with 17 bases lying between them. Per germline, CDR1 GTSNPN and CDR2 SVGIG (reference sequence). The CDR3 consists of 14 residues. The CDR3 protein is CAWSTQGSPFGYTF. For the CDR3, the DNA is TGTGCCTGGAGTACCCAGGGCTCCCCTTTTGGCTACACCTTC. The variable domain in full, completed from reference TRBV30 and TRBJ1-2, reads SQTIHQWPATLVQPVGSPLSLECTVEGTSNPNLYWYRQAAGRGLQLLFYSVGIGQISSEVPQNLSASRPQDRQFILSSKKLLLSDSGFYLCAWSTQGSPFGYTFGSGTRLTVV.

V gene TRBV6-5 combines with J gene TRBJ2-5; D not certain. CDR1 is MNHEY, CDR2 SVGAGI, per germline. The CDR3 runs to 12 residues. Trimming cost V 10 bases and J 4 bases, with 13 bases left between them. The CDR3 bases are TGTGCCACCTCCAGGCGAGGAGAGACCCAGTACTTC. It yields the protein CATSRRGETQYF.

There are a few counts of this clone. The J gene is TRBJ1-1, the V gene TRBV11-1, with D uncertain. V was shortened by 5 bases and J by 4 bases, with 14 bases between the two germline ends. This CDR3 has 14 residues. Germline assignment: CDR1 SGHAT and CDR2 FQDESV (reference sequence). The CDR3 DNA is TGTGCCAGCAGCCTTCTTTTTTCCGGCACTGAAGCTTTCTTT. Translating it yields CASSLLFSGTEAFF.

The V gene is TRBV20-1, the J gene TRBJ1-1; weak D call: TRBD1 (5 bases). Germline V gene lookup returns CDR1 DFQATT and CDR2 SNEGSKA (reference sequence). The CDR3 length is 11 residues. This chain's CDR3 is CRSTRGGEAFF. In DNA form, the CDR3 reads TGCAGAAGCACGAGGGGAGGTGAAGCTTTCTTT.

This sequence joins TRBV2 and TRBJ1-1, with TRBD1 as a possible D gene (6 bases). Between the trimmed V and J ends, which lost 6 bases and 2 bases, there was a span of 19 bases. The CDR3 is 16 amino acids. The germline gives CDR1 SNHLY, CDR2 FYNNEI. CDR3 protein: CASRAGNRAGNTEAFF. The CDR3 coding sequence is TGTGCCAGCAGGGCCGGGAACAGGGCAGGTAACACTGAAGCTTTCTTT.

This clone occurred a few times. The chain links TRBV29-1 to TRBJ2-7; TRBD2 agrees at 10 bases. Trimming removed 7 bases from V and 3 bases from J; junction bases left unmatched: 12. CDR1 SQVTM and CDR2 ANQGSEA come from the germline V gene. CDR3 length: 15 residues. The CDR3 loop is CSAGLARGDYYEQYF. CDR3 bases: TGCAGCGCGGGACTAGCGAGGGGGGACTACTACGAGCAGTACTTC.

This clone was recorded a few times. The chain joins TRBV6-1 to TRBJ1-5; 9 positions agree with TRBD1. Germline CDR1 is MNHNS and CDR2 is SASEGT. There are 15 residues in the CDR3. Unmatched junction bases numbered 10, after V lost 6 bases and J lost 7 bases. DNA of the CDR3: TGTGCCAGCAGCGAGTACACAGGGGGCCGGCAGCCCCAGCATTTT. Protein: CASSEYTGGRQPQHF.

This clone was observed a few times. The chain is built from TRBV9 and TRBJ2-2, with no clear D. Trimming pared 0 bases from V and 4 bases from J, leaving 4 bases between. The CDR3 has 13 residues. Germline values: CDR1 SGDLS, CDR2 YYNGEE. In DNA, the CDR3 is TGTGCCAGCAGCGTAGCTCTCACCGGGGAGCTGTTTTTT. Protein sequence: CASSVALTGELFF.

The chain has TRBV5-1 and TRBJ2-1; TRBD2 aligns across 8 bases. CDR3 length: 15 amino acids. CDR1 is SGHRS, CDR2 YFSETQ, per germline. Unmatched junction bases numbered 6, after V lost 0 bases and J lost 7 bases. CDR3 sequence reads: CASSLEGTSVNEQFF. CDR3 DNA: TGCGCCAGCAGCTTGGAGGGGACTAGTGTGAATGAGCAGTTCTTC.

This clone was observed a handful of times. Just one base apart from a much larger clone, this may be a read error. The sample has other DNA sequences that encode this CDR3 too. The J gene is TRBJ2-1, the V gene TRBV29-1, with D possibly matching TRBD1 (6 bases). This CDR3 has 13 residues. V shed 6 bases and J shed 6 bases, with 15 bases lying between them. Looked up from germline, CDR1 is SQVTM and CDR2 is ANQGSEA. The CDR3 DNA follows: TGCAGCGTGCAGGCAGGGGTTGGCAATGAGCAGTTCTTC. Translation: CSVQAGVGNEQFF.

This chain links TRBV29-1 with TRBJ1-2, with D possibly TRBD1 on 5 matching bases. V lost 1 base and J lost 6, with 12 bases in between. The V gene's germline CDR1 is SQVTM and CDR2 ANQGSEA. This CDR3 has 13 amino acids. CDR3: CSVEGWSRDGYTF. CDR3 in DNA: TGCAGCGTTGAAGGATGGAGCAGGGATGGCTACACCTTC.

The CDR3 nucleotides read TGTGCCAGCAGTGCAGGGAGGGATGAAAAACTGTTTTTT. Its translation: CASSAGRDEKLFF. This chain uses TRBV28 with TRBJ1-4; D may be TRBD1 (5 bases). The germline CDR1 and CDR2 sequences are MDHEN and SYDVKM. There are 13 residues in the CDR3. Trimming pared 5 bases from V and 6 bases from J, leaving 10 bases between.

This clone appeared a few times. This chain connects TRBV29-1 to TRBJ1-6; 7 bases match TRBD1. The CDR3 totals 13 residues. V shed 6 bases, J shed 6 bases, and the junction held 5 bases outside the gene matches. Per the germline V gene, CDR1 is SQVTM and CDR2 is ANQGSEA. This CDR3 reads CSVAGTANSPLHF. The DNA of the CDR3 is TGCAGCGTCGCCGGGACAGCTAATTCACCCCTCCACTTT.